The 16 T cell receptor beta chains below come from one sample, sequenced in a study of blood T cell repertoires in COVID-19. The table came from immunoSEQ multiplex PCR; TCRdb's copy has only in-frame clones and leaves some out. The table lists 95,000 to 130,000 clones, 90% of them singletons, with less than 2% in the top ten. Material: peripheral blood. Receptor source: a human donor with active COVID-19. The donor label of this sample is uncertain.

The chain employs TRBV6-2 or TRBV6-3 and TRBJ2-7, with TRBD2 matching 8 bases. CDR3 length equals 17 residues. Germline values: CDR1 MNHEY, CDR2 SVGEGT. V lost 6 bases to trimming and J lost 3 bases; unmatched junction nucleotides: 16. As DNA, the CDR3 is TGTGCCAGCAGCCTCAAACGCGACGGACTAGCTGTCTACGAGCAGTACTTC. This translates into CASSLKRDGLAVYEQYF.

The chain combines TRBV4-1 with TRBJ2-2; TRBD1 aligns across 9 bases. J gave up 4 bases and V 10 bases, and 10 bases lay outside the gene matches. Per the germline V gene, CDR1 is MGHRA and CDR2 is YSYEKL. The CDR3 has 15 residues. The CDR3 coding sequence is TGCGCCATCGCCTCGGGACAGGGCGGCACCGGGGAGCTGTTTTTT. Its protein product is CAIASGQGGTGELFF.

V is TRBV4-1 and J is TRBJ2-1; possibly TRBD1 for D (6 bases). The CDR3 length is 15 residues. With 1 base removed from V and 10 bases from J, the gap between germline ends came to 17 bases. CDR1 is MGHRA and CDR2 is YSYEKL in the germline V gene. The CDR3: CASSQGTVRGGEQFF. CDR3 sequence (DNA): TGCGCCAGCAGCCAAGGGACAGTACGGGGCGGGGAGCAGTTCTTC.

This rearrangement joins TRBV15 to TRBJ1-4; D gene ambiguous. The CDR3 consists of 15 residues. Germline CDR1 is LNHNV and CDR2 is YYDKDF (reference sequence). V lost 0 bases to trimming and J lost 14 bases, with 19 bases between them. CDR3 region: CATSRESPAGESLFF. The CDR3 coding sequence is TGTGCCACCAGCAGAGAATCTCCTGCGGGTGAAAGCCTGTTTTTT.

This clone showed up just a few times. This rearrangement joins TRBV5-1 to TRBJ1-2; 7 nucleotides agree with TRBD1. CDR1 and CDR2 from the germline V gene are SGHRS and YFSETQ. V shed 5 bases, J shed 6 bases, and the junction held 7 bases outside the gene matches. The length of the CDR3 is 13 residues. CDR3 DNA: TGCGCCAGCAGAGAGGGGGCTCGCAATGGCTACACCTTC. Amino acids: CASREGARNGYTF.

The chain is built from TRBV6-5 and TRBJ2-7, with TRBD2 matching over 7 bases. The V segment lost 6 bases and the J segment 2 bases; nucleotides outside the gene matches: 7. Germline V gene sequence: CDR1 MNHEY, CDR2 SVGAGI. CDR3 length: 14 residues. The CDR3 reads CASSLADLTYEQYF. The CDR3 bases are TGTGCCAGCAGCCTAGCGGACCTAACCTACGAGCAGTACTTC.

The chain recombines TRBV27 with TRBJ1-4; D is possibly TRBD1 (5 bases). This CDR3 is built from 18 residues. From germline, CDR1 is MNHEY and CDR2 SMNVEV (reference sequence). Trimming shortened V by 6 bases and J by 7 bases, and 27 bases separated the two germline ends. Written as DNA, the CDR3 is TGTGCCAGCAGCGACCACCGCGCGGCAGGGTATCTGGGTGAAAAACTGTTTTTT. Translated: CASSDHRAAGYLGEKLFF.

The chain combines TRBV28 with TRBJ2-2; weak D call: TRBD2 (6 bases). V lost 4 bases, J lost 3 bases, and 9 bases lay in between. The germline CDR1 and CDR2 sequences are MDHEN and SYDVKM. This CDR3 spans 14 amino acids. CDR3 nucleotides: TGTGCCAGCAGTTGGGGGGTGGACACCGGGGAGCTGTTTTTT. Translation gives CASSWGVDTGELFF.

The chain recombines TRBV10-1 with TRBJ1-1; 9 nucleotides match TRBD1. This CDR3 region has 13 residues. Germline CDR1 reads WNHNN; CDR2 reads SYGVQD (reference sequence). The junction had 3 bases not matched to a gene; V was cut back by 6 bases and J by 4 bases. This CDR3 is CASSEQGATEAFF. As DNA, the CDR3 is TGCGCCAGCAGCGAACAGGGGGCCACTGAAGCTTTCTTT.

The genes are TRBV3-1 (or the pseudogene TRBV3-2) and TRBJ1-2; 7 bases are a match to TRBD1. From germline, CDR1 is LGHDT and CDR2 YNNKEL (reference sequence). J lost 9 bases, V lost 1 base, and 8 bases had no gene match. The CDR3 covers 14 residues. The CDR3 bases are TGTGCCAGCAGCCAAGTCTTGAGGGGGCAACGCTACACCTTC. It yields the protein CASSQVLRGQRYTF.

The CDR3 loop is CASSLVDSGELFF. DNA for the CDR3: TGTGCCAGCAGCTTGGTAGATTCCGGGGAGCTGTTTTTT. V is TRBV5-8 and J is TRBJ2-2; D is undetermined. The V end was cut by 0 bases, the J end by 6 bases, with 6 bases between. Germline V gene sequence: CDR1 SGHTS, CDR2 YDEGEE. There are 13 residues in the CDR3.

V gene TRBV7-2 combines with J gene TRBJ2-4; D gene uncertain. Trimming removed 5 bases at V and 0 bases at J, with 8 bases between. CDR3 length: 14 amino acids. CDR1 and CDR2 from the germline V gene are SGHTA and FQGNSA. CDR3 bases: TGTGCCAGCAGCCAGGAACTAGCCAAAAACATTCAGTACTTC. This gives the protein CASSQELAKNIQYF.

The chain employs TRBV20-1 and TRBJ2-3, with a weak D call TRBD2 (5 bases). V was cut by 7 bases and J by 2 bases, with 7 bases left in between. The germline V gene has CDR1 DFQATT and CDR2 SNEGSKA (reference sequence). The CDR3 is 11 residues long. The CDR3 here is CSGGPTDTQYF. The CDR3 DNA sequence: TGCAGTGGCGGGCCCACAGATACGCAGTATTTT.

This chain links TRBV20-1 with TRBJ2-3; D ambiguous. Germline values: CDR1 DFQATT, CDR2 SNEGSKA (reference sequence). The V end was cut by 3 bases, the J end by 6 bases, with 10 bases between. The CDR3 spans 12 residues. In DNA form, the CDR3 reads TGCAGTGCTAGTGATCGGGTCGATACGCAGTATTTT. This codes for CSASDRVDTQYF.

The sample holds a few counts of this clone. The chain recombines TRBV7-9 with TRBJ2-1; perhaps TRBD1 as D (6 bases). The length of the CDR3 is 15 residues. Germline V gene lookup returns CDR1 SEHNR and CDR2 FQNEAQ (reference sequence). V was cut by 5 bases and J by 3 bases, with 14 bases left in between. In DNA, the CDR3 is TGTGCCAGCAGCCCAACAGGGACCTACTACAATGAGCAGTTCTTC. It codes for CASSPTGTYYNEQFF.

CDR3 nucleotide sequence: TGTGCCAGCACCCCAGGAAGCGGCCACAATGAGCAGTTCTTC. The encoded protein is CASTPGSGHNEQFF. J is TRBJ2-1 and V is TRBV28; D possibly corresponds to TRBD2 (5 bases). Per the germline V gene, CDR1 is MDHEN and CDR2 is SYDVKM. V was trimmed by 7 bases and J by 5 bases, leaving 15 bases between them. The CDR3 length is 14 residues. Looking up the rest from reference TRBV28 and TRBJ2-1 gives the full variable domain: DVKVTQSSRYLVKRTGEKVFLECVQDMDHENMFWYRQDPGLGLRLIYFSYDVKMKEKGDIPEGYSVSREKKERFSLILESASTNQTSMYLCASTPGSGHNEQFFGPGTRLTVL.